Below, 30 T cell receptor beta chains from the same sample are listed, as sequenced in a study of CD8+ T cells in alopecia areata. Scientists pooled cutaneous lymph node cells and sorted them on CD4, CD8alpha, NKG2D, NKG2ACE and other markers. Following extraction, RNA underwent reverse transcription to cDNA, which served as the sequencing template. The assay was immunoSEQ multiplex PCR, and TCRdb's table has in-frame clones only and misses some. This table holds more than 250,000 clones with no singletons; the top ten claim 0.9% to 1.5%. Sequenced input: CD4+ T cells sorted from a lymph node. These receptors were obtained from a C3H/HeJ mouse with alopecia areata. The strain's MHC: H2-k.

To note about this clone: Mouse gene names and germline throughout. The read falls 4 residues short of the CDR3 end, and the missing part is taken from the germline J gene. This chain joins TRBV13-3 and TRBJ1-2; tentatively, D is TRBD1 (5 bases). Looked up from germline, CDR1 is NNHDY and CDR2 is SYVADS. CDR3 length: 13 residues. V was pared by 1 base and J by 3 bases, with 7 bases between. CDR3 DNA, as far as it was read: TGTGCCAGCAGTGATCAACAGGACTCC. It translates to CASSDQQDS. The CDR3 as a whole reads CASSDQQDSDYTF.

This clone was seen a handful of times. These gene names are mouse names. The CDR3 reads CASSRAGQGSYEQYF. The part of the CDR3 DNA that was read is TGTGCTAGCAGTAGAGCGGGACAGGGATCCTAT. The chain uses TRBV17 and TRBJ2-7, with 9 nucleotides matching TRBD1. The read comes to an end 4 residues before the CDR3 does, leaving the germline J gene to fill in the end. This CDR3 region has 15 residues. The V gene end was trimmed by 1 base and the J gene end by 1 base; junction bases not matched to a gene: 2. Germline V gene data show CDR1 as MNHDT and CDR2 as YYDKIL.

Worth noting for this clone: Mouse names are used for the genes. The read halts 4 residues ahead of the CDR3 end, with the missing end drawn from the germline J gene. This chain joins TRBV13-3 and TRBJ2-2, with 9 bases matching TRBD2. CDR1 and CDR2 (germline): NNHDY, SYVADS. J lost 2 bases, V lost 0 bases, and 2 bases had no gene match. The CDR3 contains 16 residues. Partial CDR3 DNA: TGTGCCAGCAGTGATGCAGACTGGGGGAACACCGGG. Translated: CASSDADWGNTG. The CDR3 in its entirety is CASSDADWGNTGQLYF.

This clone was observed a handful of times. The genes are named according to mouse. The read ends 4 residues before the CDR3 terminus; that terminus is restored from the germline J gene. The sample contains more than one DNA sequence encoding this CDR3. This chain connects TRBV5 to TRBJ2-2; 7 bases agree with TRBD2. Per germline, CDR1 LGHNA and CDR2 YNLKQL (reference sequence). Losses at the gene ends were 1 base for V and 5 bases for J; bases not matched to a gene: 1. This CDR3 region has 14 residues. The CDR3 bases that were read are TGTGCCAGCAGCCAAGCTGGGGGAACCGGG. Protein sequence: CASSQAGGTG. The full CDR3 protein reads CASSQAGGTGQLYF.

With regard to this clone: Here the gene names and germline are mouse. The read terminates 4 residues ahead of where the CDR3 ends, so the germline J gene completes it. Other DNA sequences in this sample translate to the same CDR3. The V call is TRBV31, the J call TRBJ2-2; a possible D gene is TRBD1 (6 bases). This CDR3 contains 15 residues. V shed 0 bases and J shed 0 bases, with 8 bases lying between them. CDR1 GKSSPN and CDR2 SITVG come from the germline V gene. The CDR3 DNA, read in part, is TGTGCCTGGAGTCTAAGGACAGCAAACACCGGG. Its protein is CAWSLRTANTG. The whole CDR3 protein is CAWSLRTANTGQLYF.

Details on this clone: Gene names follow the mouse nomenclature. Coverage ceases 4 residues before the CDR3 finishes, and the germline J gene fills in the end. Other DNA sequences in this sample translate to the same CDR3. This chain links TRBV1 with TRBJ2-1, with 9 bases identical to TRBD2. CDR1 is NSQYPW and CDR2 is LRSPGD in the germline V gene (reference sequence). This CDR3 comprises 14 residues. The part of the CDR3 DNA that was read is TGCACCTGCAGTGCTGGGGGGGCGAGGGCT. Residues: CTCSAGGARA. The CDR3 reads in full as CTCSAGGARAEQFF.

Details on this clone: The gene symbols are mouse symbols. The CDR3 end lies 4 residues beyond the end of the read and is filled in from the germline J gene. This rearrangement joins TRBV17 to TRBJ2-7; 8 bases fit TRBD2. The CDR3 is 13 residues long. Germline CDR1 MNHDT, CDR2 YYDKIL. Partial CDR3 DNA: TGTGCTAGCAGTAGTGGGGGGGGGTAT. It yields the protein CASSSGGGY. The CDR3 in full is CASSSGGGYEQYF.

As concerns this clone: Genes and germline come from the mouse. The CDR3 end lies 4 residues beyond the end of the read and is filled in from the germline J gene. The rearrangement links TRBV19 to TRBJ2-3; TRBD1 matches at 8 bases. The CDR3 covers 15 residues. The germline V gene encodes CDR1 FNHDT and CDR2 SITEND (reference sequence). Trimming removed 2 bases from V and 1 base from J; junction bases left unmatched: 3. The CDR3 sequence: CASSIQQGGAETLYF. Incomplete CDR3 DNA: TGTGCCAGCAGTATCCAACAGGGGGGTGCAGAA.

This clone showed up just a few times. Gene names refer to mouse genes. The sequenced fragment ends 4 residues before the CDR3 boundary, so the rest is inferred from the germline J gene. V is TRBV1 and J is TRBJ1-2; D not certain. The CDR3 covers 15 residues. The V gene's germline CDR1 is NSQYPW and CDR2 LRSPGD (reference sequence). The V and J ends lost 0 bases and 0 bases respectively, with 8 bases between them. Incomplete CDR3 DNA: TGCACCTGCAGTGCAGATTTTGGGGCAAACTCC. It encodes CTCSADFGANS. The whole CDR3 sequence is CTCSADFGANSDYTF.

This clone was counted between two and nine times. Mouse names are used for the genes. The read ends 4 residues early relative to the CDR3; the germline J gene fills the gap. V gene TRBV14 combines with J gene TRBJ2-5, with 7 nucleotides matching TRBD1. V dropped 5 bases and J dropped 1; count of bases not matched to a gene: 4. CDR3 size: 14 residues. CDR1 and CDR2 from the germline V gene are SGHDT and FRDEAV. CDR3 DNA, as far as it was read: TGTGCCAGCAGCGAACAGGGGTACCAAGAC. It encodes CASSEQGYQD. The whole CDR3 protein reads CASSEQGYQDTQYF.

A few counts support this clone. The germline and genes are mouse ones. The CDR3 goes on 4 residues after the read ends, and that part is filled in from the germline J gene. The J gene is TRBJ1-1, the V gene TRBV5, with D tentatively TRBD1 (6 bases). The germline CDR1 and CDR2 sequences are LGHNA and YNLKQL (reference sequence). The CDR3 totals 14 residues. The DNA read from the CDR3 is TGTGCCAGCAGCCAAGAGGGGGGGCGGACA. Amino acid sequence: CASSQEGGRT. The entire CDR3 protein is CASSQEGGRTEVFF.

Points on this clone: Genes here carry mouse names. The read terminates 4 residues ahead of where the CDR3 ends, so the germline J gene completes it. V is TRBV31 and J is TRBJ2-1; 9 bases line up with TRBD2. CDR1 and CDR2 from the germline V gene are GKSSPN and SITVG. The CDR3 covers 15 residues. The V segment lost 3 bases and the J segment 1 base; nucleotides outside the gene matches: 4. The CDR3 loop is CAWRTGGPNYAEQFF. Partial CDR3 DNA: TGTGCCTGGAGAACTGGGGGGCCAAACTATGCT.

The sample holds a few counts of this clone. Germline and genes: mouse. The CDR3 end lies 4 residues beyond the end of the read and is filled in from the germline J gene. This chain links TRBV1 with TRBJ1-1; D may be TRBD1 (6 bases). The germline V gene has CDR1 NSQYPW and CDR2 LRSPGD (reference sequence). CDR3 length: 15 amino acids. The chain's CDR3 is CTCSAADGGRREVFF. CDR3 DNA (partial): TGCACCTGCAGTGCAGCTGATGGGGGGCGGAGA.

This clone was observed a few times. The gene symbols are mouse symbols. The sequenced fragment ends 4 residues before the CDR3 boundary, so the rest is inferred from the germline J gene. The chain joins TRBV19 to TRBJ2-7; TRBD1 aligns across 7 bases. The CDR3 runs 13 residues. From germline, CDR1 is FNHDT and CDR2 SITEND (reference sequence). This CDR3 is CASSIKGQYEQYF. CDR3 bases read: TGTGCCAGCAGTATAAAGGGACAGTAT. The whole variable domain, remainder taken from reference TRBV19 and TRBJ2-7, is GGIITQTPKFLIGQEGQKLTLKCQQNFNHDTMYWYRQDSGKGLRLIYYSITENDLQKGDLSEGYDASREKKSSFSLTVTSAQKNEMAVFLCASSIKGQYEQYFGPGTRLTVL.

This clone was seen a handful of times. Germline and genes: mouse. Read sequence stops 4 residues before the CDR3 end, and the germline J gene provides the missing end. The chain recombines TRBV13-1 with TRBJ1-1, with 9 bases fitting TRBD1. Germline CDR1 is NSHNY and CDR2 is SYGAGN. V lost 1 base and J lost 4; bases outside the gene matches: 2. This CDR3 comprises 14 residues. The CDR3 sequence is CASSDRDRVTEVFF. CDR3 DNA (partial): TGTGCCAGCAGTGATCGGGACAGGGTCACA.

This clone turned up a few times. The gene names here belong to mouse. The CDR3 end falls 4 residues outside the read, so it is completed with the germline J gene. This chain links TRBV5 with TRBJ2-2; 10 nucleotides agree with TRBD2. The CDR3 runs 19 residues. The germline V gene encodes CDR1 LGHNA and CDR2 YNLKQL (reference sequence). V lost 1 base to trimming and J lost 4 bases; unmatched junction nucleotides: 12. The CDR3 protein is CASSQATPWGGLGTGQLYF. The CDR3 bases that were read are TGTGCCAGCAGCCAAGCTACCCCCTGGGGGGGCCTTGGCACCGGG.

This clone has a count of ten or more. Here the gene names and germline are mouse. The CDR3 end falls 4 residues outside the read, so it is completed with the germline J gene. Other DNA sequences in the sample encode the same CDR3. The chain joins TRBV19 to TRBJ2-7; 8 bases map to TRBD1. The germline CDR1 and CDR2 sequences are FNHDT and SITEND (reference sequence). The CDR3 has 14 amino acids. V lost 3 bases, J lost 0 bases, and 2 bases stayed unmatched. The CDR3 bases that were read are TGTGCCAGCAGTAGGGACAGGAGCTCCTAT. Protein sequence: CASSRDRSSY. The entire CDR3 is CASSRDRSSYEQYF.

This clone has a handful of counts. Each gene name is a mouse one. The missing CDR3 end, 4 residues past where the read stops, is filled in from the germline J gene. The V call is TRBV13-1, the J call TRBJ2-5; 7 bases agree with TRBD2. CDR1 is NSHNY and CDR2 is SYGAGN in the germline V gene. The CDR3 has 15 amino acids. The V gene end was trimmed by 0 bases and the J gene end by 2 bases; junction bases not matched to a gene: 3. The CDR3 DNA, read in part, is TGTGCCAGCAGTGATGTCCCTGGGGGCCAAGAC. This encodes CASSDVPGGQD. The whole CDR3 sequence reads CASSDVPGGQDTQYF.

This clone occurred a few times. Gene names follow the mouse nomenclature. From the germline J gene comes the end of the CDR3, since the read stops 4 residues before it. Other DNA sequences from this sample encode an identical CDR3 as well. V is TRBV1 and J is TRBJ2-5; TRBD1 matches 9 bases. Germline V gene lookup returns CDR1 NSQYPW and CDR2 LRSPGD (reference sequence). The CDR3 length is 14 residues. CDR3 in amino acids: CTCSASQGADTQYF. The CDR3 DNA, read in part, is TGCACCTGCAGTGCATCACAGGGGGCTGAC.

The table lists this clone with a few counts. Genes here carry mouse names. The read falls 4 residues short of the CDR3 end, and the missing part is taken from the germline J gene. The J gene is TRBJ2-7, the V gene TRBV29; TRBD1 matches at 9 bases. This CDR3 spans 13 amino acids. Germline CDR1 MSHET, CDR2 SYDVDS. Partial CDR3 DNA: TGTGCTAGCAGTTTTCGGGACAGGGAT. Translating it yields CASSFRDRD. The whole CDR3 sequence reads CASSFRDRDEQYF. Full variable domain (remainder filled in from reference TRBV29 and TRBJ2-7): DMKVTQMPRYLIKRMGENVLLECGQDMSHETMYWYRQDPGLGLQLIYISYDVDSNSEGDIPKGYRVSRKKREHFSLILDSAKTNQTSVYFCASSFRDRDEQYFGPGTRLTVL.

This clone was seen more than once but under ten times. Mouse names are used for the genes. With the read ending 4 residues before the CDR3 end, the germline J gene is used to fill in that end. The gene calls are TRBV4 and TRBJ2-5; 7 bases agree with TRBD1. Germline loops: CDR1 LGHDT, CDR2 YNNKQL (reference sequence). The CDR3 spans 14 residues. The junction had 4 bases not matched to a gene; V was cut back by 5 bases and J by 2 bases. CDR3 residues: CASSHRGGQDTQYF. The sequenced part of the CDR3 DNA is TGTGCCAGCAGCCACAGGGGAGGCCAAGAC.

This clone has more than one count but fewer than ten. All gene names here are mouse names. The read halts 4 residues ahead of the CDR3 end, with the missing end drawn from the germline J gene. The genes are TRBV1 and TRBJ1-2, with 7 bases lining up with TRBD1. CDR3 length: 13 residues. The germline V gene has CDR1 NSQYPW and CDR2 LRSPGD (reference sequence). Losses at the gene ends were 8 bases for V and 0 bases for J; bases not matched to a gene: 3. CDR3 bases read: TGCACCTGCGGGACAGATGCAAACTCC. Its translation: CTCGTDANS. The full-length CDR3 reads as CTCGTDANSDYTF.

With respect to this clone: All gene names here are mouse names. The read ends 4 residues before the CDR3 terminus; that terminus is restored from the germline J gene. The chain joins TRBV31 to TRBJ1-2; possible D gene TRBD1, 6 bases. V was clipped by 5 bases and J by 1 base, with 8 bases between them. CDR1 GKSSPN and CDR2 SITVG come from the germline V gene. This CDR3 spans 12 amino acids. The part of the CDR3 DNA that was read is TGTGCCTGGGGGGGACAAAACTCC. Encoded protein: CAWGGQNS. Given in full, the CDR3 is CAWGGQNSDYTF.

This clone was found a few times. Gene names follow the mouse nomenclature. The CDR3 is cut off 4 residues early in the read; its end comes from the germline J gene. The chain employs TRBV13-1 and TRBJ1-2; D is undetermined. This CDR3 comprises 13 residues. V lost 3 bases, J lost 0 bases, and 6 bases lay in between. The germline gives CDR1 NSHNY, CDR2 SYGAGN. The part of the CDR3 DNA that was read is TGTGCCAGCAGTGCAACATCAAACTCC. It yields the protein CASSATSNS. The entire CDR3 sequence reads CASSATSNSDYTF.

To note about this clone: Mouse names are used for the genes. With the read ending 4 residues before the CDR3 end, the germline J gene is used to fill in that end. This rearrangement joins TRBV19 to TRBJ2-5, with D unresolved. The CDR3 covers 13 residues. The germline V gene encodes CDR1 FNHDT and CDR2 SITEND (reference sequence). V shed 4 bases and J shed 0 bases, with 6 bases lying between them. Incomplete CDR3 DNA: TGTGCCAGCAGTCCCCTTAACCAAGAC. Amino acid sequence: CASSPLNQD. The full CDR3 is CASSPLNQDTQYF.

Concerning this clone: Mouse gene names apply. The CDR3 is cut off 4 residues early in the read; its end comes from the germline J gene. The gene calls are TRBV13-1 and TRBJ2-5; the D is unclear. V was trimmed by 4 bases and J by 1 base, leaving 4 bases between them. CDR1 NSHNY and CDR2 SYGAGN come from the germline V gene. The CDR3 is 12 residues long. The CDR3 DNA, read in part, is TGTGCCAGCAGTCAGGACCAAGAC. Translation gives CASSQDQD. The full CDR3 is CASSQDQDTQYF.

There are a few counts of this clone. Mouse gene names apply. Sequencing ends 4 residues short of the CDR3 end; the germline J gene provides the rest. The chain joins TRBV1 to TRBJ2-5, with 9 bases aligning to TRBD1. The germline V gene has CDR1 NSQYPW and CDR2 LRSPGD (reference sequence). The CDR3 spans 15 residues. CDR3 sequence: CTCSADLTGGDTQYF. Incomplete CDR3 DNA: TGCACCTGCAGTGCAGATCTTACAGGGGGCGAC.

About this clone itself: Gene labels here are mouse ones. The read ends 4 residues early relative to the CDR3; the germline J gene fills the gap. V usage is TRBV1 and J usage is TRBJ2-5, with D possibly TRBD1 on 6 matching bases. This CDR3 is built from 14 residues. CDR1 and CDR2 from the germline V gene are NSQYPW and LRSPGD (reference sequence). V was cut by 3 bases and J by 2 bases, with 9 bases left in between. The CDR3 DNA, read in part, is TGCACCTGCAGTGCCTCGGACAGCCAAGAC. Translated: CTCSASDSQD. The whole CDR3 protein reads CTCSASDSQDTQYF. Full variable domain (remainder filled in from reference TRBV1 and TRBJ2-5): VTLLEQNPRWRLVPRGQAVNLRCILKNSQYPWMSWYQQDLQKQLQWLFTLRSPGDKEVKSLPGADYLATRVTDTELRLQVANMSQGRTLYCTCSASDSQDTQYFGPGTRLLVL.

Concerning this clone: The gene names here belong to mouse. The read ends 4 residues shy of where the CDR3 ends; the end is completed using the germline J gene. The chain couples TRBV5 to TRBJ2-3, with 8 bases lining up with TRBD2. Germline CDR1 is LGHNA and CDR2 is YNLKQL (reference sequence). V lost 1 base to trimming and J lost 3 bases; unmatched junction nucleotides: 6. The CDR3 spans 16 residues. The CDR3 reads CASSQGGGVGAETLYF. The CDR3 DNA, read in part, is TGTGCCAGCAGCCAAGGTGGGGGGGTCGGAGCAGAA.

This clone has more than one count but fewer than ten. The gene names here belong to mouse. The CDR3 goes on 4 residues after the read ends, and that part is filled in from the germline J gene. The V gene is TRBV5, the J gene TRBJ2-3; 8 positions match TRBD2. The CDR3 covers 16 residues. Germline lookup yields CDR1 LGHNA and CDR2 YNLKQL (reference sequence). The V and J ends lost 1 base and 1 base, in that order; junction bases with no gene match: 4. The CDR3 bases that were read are TGTGCCAGCAGCCAAGTTGGGGGACTGGGTGCAGAA. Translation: CASSQVGGLGAE. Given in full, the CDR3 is CASSQVGGLGAETLYF.